The 2 T cell receptor beta chains below come from one sample, sequenced in a study of Ad26.COV2.S vaccination and SARS-CoV-2 variants. The method was immunoSEQ multiplex PCR; TCRdb's version includes in-frame clones alone and lacks a portion of them. The sample has more than 300,000 clones, roughly 86% seen once. Treatment reported: 15 to 20 received Ad26.COV2.S at low or high dose, single or two shots; several received placebo; per-sample allocation not given. Sampling happened 63 days after the first vaccine or placebo injection. The source material was peripheral blood, sampled in a trial of Ad26.COV2.S vaccine versus placebo. These receptors were collected from a person between 18 and 60 years old who received the Ad26.COV2.S COVID-19 vaccine or a placebo.

This chain uses TRBV5-1 with TRBJ2-1; 9 nucleotides align to TRBD2. V lost 2 bases, J lost 8 bases, and 8 bases stayed unmatched. Germline CDR1 and CDR2: SGHRS and YFSETQ. The CDR3 is 15 amino acids. The DNA of the CDR3 is TGCGCCAGCAGCTTTCAAGCGGGGGGTCTGGATGAGCAGTTCTTC. Translating gives CASSFQAGGLDEQFF.

As regards this clone: Other DNA sequences in the sample encode the same CDR3. The chain has TRBV6-2 or TRBV6-3 and TRBJ2-5, with D tentatively TRBD1 (6 bases). From germline, CDR1 is MNHEY and CDR2 SVGEGT. V gave up 2 bases and J gave up 1 base, with 11 bases separating them. This CDR3 has 15 residues. The CDR3 DNA reads TGTGCCAGCAGTTACGTTGGGGGCTCCCAAGAGACCCAGTACTTC. It translates to CASSYVGGSQETQYF.